The sequence of this T cell receptor (beta chain) was determined in a study of blood T cell repertoires in COVID-19. The germline gives CDR1 SGHRS, CDR2 YFSETQ. The CDR3 is made up of 16 amino acids. The J segment lost 3 bases and the V segment lost 4 bases, leaving 8 bases of the junction unmatched. Original data processing: Reference gene primer amplification yielded estimated nucleated cell counts. Data came from immunoSEQ multiplex PCR; TCRdb stores just in-frame clones and leaves some out. The D gene and trimming were derived from the DNA, and the V and J assignments and clone size from that table. Among under 100,000 clones listed, around 86% were seen once.

This clonotype originated in a human donor in a cohort sampled during active COVID-19. The sequenced sample was peripheral blood. This chain joins TRBV5-1 and TRBJ2-2; 8 nucleotides line up with TRBD2. CDR3 sequence: CASSRQSSGYTGELFF. The DNA of the CDR3 is TGCGCCAGCAGCCGCCAATCTAGCGGGTACACCGGGGAGCTGTTTTTT.